This paragraph covers one T cell receptor (beta chain) sequence. From germline, CDR1 is SGHNT and CDR2 YENEEA. V lost 5 bases and J lost 6, with 16 bases in between. The CDR3 runs to 15 residues. This sample was included in a study of blood T cell repertoires in COVID-19. Repertoires were generated with immunoSEQ multiplex PCR, while TCRdb's copy carries only in-frame clones and drops some. Found here are under 250,000 clones, roughly 90% of them singletons; the top ten hold about 6%. The chain recombines TRBV11-3 with TRBJ2-2, with D possibly being TRBD1 (5 bases). The receptor was isolated from a man in his fifties or sixties who had recovered from COVID-19. Sequenced input: peripheral blood. The CDR3 protein is CASSPGQGRAGELFF. The CDR3 DNA follows: TGTGCCAGCAGCCCTGGGCAGGGAAGGGCCGGGGAGCTGTTTTTT.